Listed here are 8 T cell receptor beta chains from one sample, sequenced in a study of Graves' ophthalmopathy and Graves' hyperthyroidism (dated by TCRdb to the late 2010s). The sample was run on an Illumina HiSeq 2000. For repertoire sequencing, the TCR beta CDR3 regions were amplified from RNA transcripts. A first-round RT-PCR used HTBI primers with the Qiagen OneStep RT-PCR kit, followed by a second-round multiplex PCR, size selection and purification. TCRdb reanalyzed the raw reads on its own, using fastp at Q25 for trimming and MiXCR for clone calling, and kept in-frame beta chains. Each CDR3 protein gets just one entry, which takes the most common genes and DNA from the rows behind it. This sample lists about 1.1 million distinct CDR3 sequences; about 38% were detected once. Together, the top ten hold 11% of the sample. Sequencing was done on a sample of peripheral blood or thyroid tissue (not recorded which). The receptors originated from an adult man with Graves' hyperthyroidism.

This clonotype was picked up a small number of times. The V gene is TRBV4-3, the J gene TRBJ2-7; perhaps TRBD1 as D (6 bases). The V gene lost 0 bases and the J gene lost 3 bases, with 9 bases spanning the gap. CDR3 length: 14 residues. The germline gives CDR1 LGHNA, CDR2 YSLEER. The CDR3 region has the DNA TGCGCCAGCAGCCAAGATGTGACAGGCTACGAGCAGTACTTC. Protein: CASSQDVTGYEQYF.

This clonotype was seen ten or more times. The chain is built from TRBV10-2 and TRBJ1-1; D ambiguous. Trimming shortened V by 3 bases and J by 4 bases, and 12 bases separated the two germline ends. Germline lookup yields CDR1 WSHSY and CDR2 SAAADI. The CDR3 is 14 residues long. CDR3 region: CASSDEGGGTEAFF. The CDR3 region has the DNA TGCGCCAGCAGTGACGAGGGCGGCGGCACTGAAGCTTTCTTT.

This rearrangement joins TRBV7-9 to TRBJ1-1; weak D call: TRBD1 (5 bases). Germline V gene lookup returns CDR1 SEHNR and CDR2 FQNEAQ (reference sequence). The length of the CDR3 is 12 residues. Trimming left V 6 bases short and J 8 bases short, with 13 bases between. CDR3 sequence reads: CASSPSAGEAFF. The CDR3 DNA is TGTGCCAGCAGTCCCTCGGCAGGGGAAGCTTTCTTT.

Of note for this clonotype: Since a much larger clone is just one base distant, this may be a read error. The J gene is TRBJ1-1, the V gene TRBV2, with D unresolved. V was clipped by 6 bases and J by 3 bases, with 17 bases between them. The germline V gene encodes CDR1 SNHLY and CDR2 FYNNEI. The CDR3 has 15 residues. CDR3 bases: TGTGCCAGCAGCATATTTAGTTATATGGACACTGAAGCTTTCTTT. Its protein product is CASSIFSYMDTEAFF.

The sample holds many counts of this clonotype. V gene TRBV7-9 combines with J gene TRBJ1-4; D not certain. The CDR3 covers 15 residues. Germline V gene data show CDR1 as SEHNR and CDR2 as FQNEAQ (reference sequence). The V gene lost 3 bases and the J gene lost 7 bases, with 15 bases spanning the gap. The CDR3 nucleotides are TGTGCCAGCAGCTTCGCCCGGGCCCGGGTTGAAAAACTGTTTTTT. Translation gives CASSFARARVEKLFF.

V and J are TRBV7-9 and TRBJ1-5; 11 bases align to TRBD1. The germline gives CDR1 SEHNR, CDR2 FQNEAQ (reference sequence). V lost 0 bases and J lost 2; bases outside the gene matches: 6. The CDR3 length is 18 residues. The CDR3 bases are TGTGCCAGCAGCTTAGCGGGGACAGGGGGTTTGGGCAATCAGCCCCAGCATTTT. Amino acid sequence: CASSLAGTGGLGNQPQHF. Full variable domain (missing parts from reference TRBV7-9 and TRBJ1-5): DTGVSQNPRHKITKRGQNVTFRCDPISEHNRLYWYRQTLGQGPEFLTYFQNEAQLEKSRLLSDRFSAERPKGSFSTLEIQRTEQGDSAMYLCASSLAGTGGLGNQPQHFGDGTRLSIL.

This clonotype was detected many times. The genes are TRBV7-9 and TRBJ1-6; D gene uncertain. Looked up from germline, CDR1 is SEHNR and CDR2 is FQNEAQ (reference sequence). This CDR3 spans 13 amino acids. Between the trimmed V and J ends, which lost 8 bases and 10 bases, there was a span of 15 bases. CDR3 loop: CASGPSVDSPLHF. The CDR3 DNA is TGTGCCAGCGGCCCCTCGGTAGACTCACCCCTCCACTTT.

This clonotype was counted at least ten times. The J gene is TRBJ1-2, the V gene TRBV19; 9 bases fit TRBD1. V shed 1 base, J shed 6 bases, and the junction held 6 bases outside the gene matches. The CDR3 extends over 15 amino acids. CDR1 is LNHDA and CDR2 is SQIVND in the germline V gene (reference sequence). CDR3: CASSIAGTGLDGYTF. CDR3 DNA: TGTGCCAGTAGTATAGCCGGGACAGGGTTGGATGGCTACACCTTC.